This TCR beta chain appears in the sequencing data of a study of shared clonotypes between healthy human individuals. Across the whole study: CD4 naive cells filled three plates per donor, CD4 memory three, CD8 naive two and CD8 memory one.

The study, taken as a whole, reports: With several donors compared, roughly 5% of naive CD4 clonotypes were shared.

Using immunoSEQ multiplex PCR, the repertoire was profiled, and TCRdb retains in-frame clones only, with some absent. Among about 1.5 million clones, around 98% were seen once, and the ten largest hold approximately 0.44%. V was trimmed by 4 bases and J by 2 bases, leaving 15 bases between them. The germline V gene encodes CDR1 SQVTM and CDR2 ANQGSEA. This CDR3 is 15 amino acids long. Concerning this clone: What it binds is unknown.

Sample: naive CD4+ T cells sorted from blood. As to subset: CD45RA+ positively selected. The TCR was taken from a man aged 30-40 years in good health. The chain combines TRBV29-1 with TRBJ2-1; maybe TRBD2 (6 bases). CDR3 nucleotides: TGCAGCGTTGTAGTCTGGCGGACTACCTACAATGAGCAGTTCTTC. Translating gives CSVVVWRTTYNEQFF.